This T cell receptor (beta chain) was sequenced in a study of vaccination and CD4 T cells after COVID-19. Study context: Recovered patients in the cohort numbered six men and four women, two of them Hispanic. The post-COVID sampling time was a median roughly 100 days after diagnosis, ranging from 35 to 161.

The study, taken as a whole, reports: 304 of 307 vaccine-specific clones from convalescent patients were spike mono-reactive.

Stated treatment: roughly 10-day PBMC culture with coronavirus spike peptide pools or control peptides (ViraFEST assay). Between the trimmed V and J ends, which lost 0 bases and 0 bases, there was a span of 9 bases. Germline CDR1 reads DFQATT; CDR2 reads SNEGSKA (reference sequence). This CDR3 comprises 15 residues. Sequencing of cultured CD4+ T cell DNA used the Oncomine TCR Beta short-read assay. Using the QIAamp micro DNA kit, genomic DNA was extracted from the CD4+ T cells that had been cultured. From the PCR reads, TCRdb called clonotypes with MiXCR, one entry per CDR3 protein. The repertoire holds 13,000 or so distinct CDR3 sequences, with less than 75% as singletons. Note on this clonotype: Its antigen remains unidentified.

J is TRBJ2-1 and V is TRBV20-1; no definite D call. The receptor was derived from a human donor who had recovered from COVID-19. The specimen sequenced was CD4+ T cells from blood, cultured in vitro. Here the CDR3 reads CSARDWVVSYNEQFF. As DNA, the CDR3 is TGCAGTGCTAGAGATTGGGTCGTCTCCTACAATGAGCAGTTCTTC.